The entry below gives a single T cell receptor (beta chain) sequence along with its context. Its matching antigen is unknown. Within the sample, other DNA sequences also encode this same CDR3. The CDR3 is 12 residues long. Trimming took 3 bases from V and 4 from J, leaving 7 bases between them. Germline-derived CDR1 and CDR2 are MDHEN and SYDVKM. The protocol was immunoSEQ multiplex PCR, while the TCRdb copy is restricted to in-frame clones and leaves out a portion. The data show about 72,000 clones, 80% to 90% seen once. The sampling schedule covered blood at baseline, cycle 4 day 1, and cycle 7 day 1. This sample is part of a study of OX40 agonist ivuxolimab in advanced cancers. Overall study findings and caveats: Relative to CD4+, CD8+ T cells held more expanded clones on average. Nonresponders included some who also had low normalized T-cell clonal expansion.

This specimen consisted of CD4+ or CD8+ T cells sorted from blood, obtained in a trial of the OX40 agonist ivuxolimab. The clonotype comes from an adult with an advanced solid tumor such as melanoma, head and neck, liver or kidney cancer. V usage is TRBV28 and J usage is TRBJ2-7; D gene ambiguous. CDR3 sequence (DNA): TGTGCCAGCAGTTTGGCCAGATACGAGCAGTACTTC. This encodes CASSLARYEQYF. Based on the CDR3 plus reference TRBV28 and TRBJ2-7, the full variable domain is DVKVTQSSRYLVKRTGEKVFLECVQDMDHENMFWYRQDPGLGLRLIYFSYDVKMKEKGDIPEGYSVSREKKERFSLILESASTNQTSMYLCASSLARYEQYFGPGTRLTVT.